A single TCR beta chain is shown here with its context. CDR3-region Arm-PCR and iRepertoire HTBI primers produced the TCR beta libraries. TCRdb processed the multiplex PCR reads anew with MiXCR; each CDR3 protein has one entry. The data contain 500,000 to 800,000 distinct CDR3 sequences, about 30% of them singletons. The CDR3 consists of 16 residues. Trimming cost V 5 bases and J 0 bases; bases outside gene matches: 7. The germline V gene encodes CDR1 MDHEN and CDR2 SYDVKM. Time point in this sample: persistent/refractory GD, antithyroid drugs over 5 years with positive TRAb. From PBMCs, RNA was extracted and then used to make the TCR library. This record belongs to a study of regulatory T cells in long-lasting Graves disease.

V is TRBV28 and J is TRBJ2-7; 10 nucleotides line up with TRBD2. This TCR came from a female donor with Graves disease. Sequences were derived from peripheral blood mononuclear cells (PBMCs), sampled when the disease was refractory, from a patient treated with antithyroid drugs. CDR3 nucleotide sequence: TGTGCCAGCAGTCTAACGACTAGCGGGTCCTCCTACGAGCAGTACTTC. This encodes CASSLTTSGSSYEQYF.